One sample yielded the 28 T cell receptor beta chains listed below, sequenced in a study of blood T cell repertoires in COVID-19. This table comes from immunoSEQ multiplex PCR, and its TCRdb copy is limited to in-frame clones, with some not included. The table includes roughly 230,000 clones, almost 85% detected once. Sequenced: peripheral blood. The receptors derive from a man aged 50 or older with COVID-19, enrolled during active disease.

The J gene is TRBJ1-1, the V gene TRBV5-1, with 8 nucleotides matching TRBD1. The germline V gene encodes CDR1 SGHRS and CDR2 YFSETQ. Trimming cost V 3 bases and J 4 bases; bases outside gene matches: 5. The CDR3 consists of 14 residues. In DNA form, the CDR3 reads TGCGCCAGCAGCTCTGGACAGGGCCCCACTGAAGCTTTCTTT. Amino acids: CASSSGQGPTEAFF.

The chain employs TRBV10-1 and TRBJ2-7, with 7 bases identical to TRBD1. The CDR3 is 14 amino acids. Germline V gene sequence: CDR1 WNHNN, CDR2 SYGVQD (reference sequence). Losses at the gene ends were 7 bases for V and 3 bases for J; bases not matched to a gene: 9. The DNA of the CDR3 is TGCGCCAGCACACCTGACAGGGCGAACTACGAGCAGTACTTC. This gives the protein CASTPDRANYEQYF.

The chain has TRBV6-5 and TRBJ2-2; no clear D. V lost 6 bases, J lost 4 bases, and 15 bases lay in between. From germline, CDR1 is MNHEY and CDR2 SVGAGI. The CDR3 has 15 amino acids. CDR3 sequence reads: CASSFFWASTGELFF. The DNA of the CDR3 is TGTGCCAGCAGCTTCTTCTGGGCGAGCACCGGGGAGCTGTTTTTT.

The V call is TRBV9, the J call TRBJ2-1; TRBD1 matches 9 bases. The CDR3 is made up of 16 amino acids. Germline-derived CDR1 and CDR2 are SGDLS and YYNGEE. V shed 4 bases, J shed 1 base, and the junction held 6 bases outside the gene matches. In DNA, the CDR3 is TGTGCCAGCAGCACCTCGACAGGGGGATCCTACAATGAGCAGTTCTTC. This sequence encodes CASSTSTGGSYNEQFF.

The table lists this clone with a count of one. The CDR3 sequence is CASSPHLLGTHQPQHF. The CDR3 region has the DNA TGTGCCAGCAGCCCACATCTGCTAGGAACCCATCAGCCCCAGCATTTT. The chain links TRBV3-1 (or the pseudogene TRBV3-2) to TRBJ1-5; D remains unclear. This CDR3 spans 16 amino acids. V lost 4 bases and J lost 5, with 18 bases in between. Germline values: CDR1 LGHDT, CDR2 YNNKEL (reference sequence).

V usage is TRBV30 and J usage is TRBJ2-7, with TRBD1 identical over 10 bases. V gave up 1 base and J gave up 5 bases; unmatched junction bases: 11. The CDR3 is 16 residues long. Germline lookup yields CDR1 GTSNPN and CDR2 SVGIG (reference sequence). The CDR3 here is CAWSAFISGQGNEQYF. CDR3 nucleotide sequence: TGTGCCTGGAGTGCCTTCATATCGGGACAGGGGAACGAGCAGTACTTC.

This rearrangement joins TRBV5-6 to TRBJ1-1; 8 bases agree with TRBD1. CDR1 and CDR2 (germline): SGHDT, YYEEEE. The CDR3 spans 11 residues. J was trimmed by 10 bases and V by 3 bases; bases with no gene match: 2. The CDR3 DNA sequence: TGTGCCAGCAGCTCTACAGGGGGAGCTTTCTTT. It encodes CASSSTGGAFF.

This clone turned up a few times. V and J are TRBV5-8 and TRBJ1-3; no definite D call. The CDR3 is 13 amino acids. Germline-derived CDR1 and CDR2 are SGHTS and YDEGEE. V was clipped by 2 bases and J by 4 bases, with 7 bases between them. The CDR3 coding sequence is TGTGCCAGCAGCTTCGTTCAGGGAAACACCATATATTTT. Protein product: CASSFVQGNTIYF.

The gene calls are TRBV24-1 and TRBJ2-7; a possible D gene is TRBD1 (6 bases). Trimming took off 4 bases at V and 3 bases at J, with 18 bases between the two ends. Per the germline V gene, CDR1 is KGHDR and CDR2 is SFDVKD. The CDR3 totals 16 residues. The CDR3 loop is CATSEPPSGANYEQYF. CDR3 nucleotide sequence: TGTGCCACCAGTGAACCCCCTTCAGGGGCGAACTACGAGCAGTACTTC.

V usage is TRBV7-2 and J usage is TRBJ1-5; 9 nucleotides match TRBD1. Germline assignment: CDR1 SGHTA and CDR2 FQGNSA. The CDR3 covers 16 residues. The V and J ends lost 5 bases and 1 base, in that order; junction bases with no gene match: 6. This CDR3 is CASSPRTGASNQPQHF. In DNA, the CDR3 is TGTGCCAGCAGCCCAAGGACAGGGGCCAGCAATCAGCCCCAGCATTTT.

The gene calls are TRBV2 and TRBJ1-1, with D tentatively TRBD1 (6 bases). Trimming shortened V by 11 bases and J by 4 bases, and 17 bases separated the two germline ends. Germline CDR1 is SNHLY and CDR2 is FYNNEI. This CDR3 spans 13 amino acids. As DNA, the CDR3 is TGTGCCTCGAAGGGGGAGCCAAGCACTGAAGCTTTCTTT. This sequence encodes CASKGEPSTEAFF.

The CDR3 DNA follows: TGTGCCAGCAGCCACCGGGACGGGAGCTTC. Translation: CASSHRDGSF. The V and J genes are TRBV21-1 and TRBJ2-7; TRBD2, the D gene given by the table, was not confirmed from the DNA. TRBV21-1 corresponds to a pseudogene. The CDR3 length is 10 residues.

The gene calls are TRBV28 and TRBJ1-2; 7 positions agree with TRBD1. CDR1 is MDHEN and CDR2 is SYDVKM in the germline V gene. V lost 6 bases to trimming and J lost 4 bases; unmatched junction nucleotides: 11. CDR3 length equals 15 residues. CDR3 protein: CASRSPGQSSYGYTF. The CDR3, as DNA: TGTGCCAGCAGGTCCCCGGGACAGTCATCCTATGGCTACACCTTC.

This chain joins TRBV5-1 and TRBJ2-7, with 9 bases identical to TRBD2. The junction had 4 bases not matched to a gene; V was cut back by 0 bases and J by 0 bases. Germline V gene data show CDR1 as SGHRS and CDR2 as YFSETQ. CDR3 length: 16 residues. The CDR3 region is CASSLDLAGYSYEQYF. CDR3 bases: TGCGCCAGCAGCTTGGATCTAGCGGGGTACTCCTACGAGCAGTACTTC.

This chain connects TRBV2 to TRBJ1-2; no firm D call. This CDR3 comprises 12 residues. The germline V and J ends were trimmed by 3 bases and 8 bases, with 10 bases remaining between them. Looked up from germline, CDR1 is SNHLY and CDR2 is FYNNEI. The CDR3 nucleotides read TGTGCCAGCAGTGAGGTTCCGGAGGGCTACACCTTC. Amino acids: CASSEVPEGYTF.

The chain has TRBV3-1 (or the pseudogene TRBV3-2) and TRBJ1-1; D may be TRBD1 (6 bases). Germline V CDR1 and CDR2: LGHDT, YNNKEL (reference sequence). The CDR3 contains 14 residues. Trimming took 3 bases from V and 2 from J, leaving 10 bases between them. This chain's CDR3 is CASSQTGPNTEAFF. The CDR3 DNA is TGTGCCAGCAGCCAGACAGGTCCCAACACTGAAGCTTTCTTT.

This chain connects TRBV2 to TRBJ1-2; TRBD1 agrees at 10 bases. This CDR3 is 15 amino acids long. Germline CDR1 and CDR2: SNHLY and FYNNEI. Trimming at V came to 5 bases and at J to 8 bases, leaving 11 bases not matched to a gene. The CDR3 loop reads CASSFDRGPLGGYTF. In DNA form, the CDR3 reads TGTGCCAGCAGTTTCGACAGGGGGCCCCTAGGGGGCTACACCTTC.

The chain has TRBV9 and TRBJ2-1; maybe TRBD2 (6 bases). Trimming left V 1 base short and J 4 bases short, with 15 bases between. The CDR3 runs 16 residues. Germline CDR1 SGDLS, CDR2 YYNGEE. DNA of the CDR3: TGTGCCAGCAGCGTACGGGCGGGGAACAGGTACAATGAGCAGTTCTTC. This sequence encodes CASSVRAGNRYNEQFF.

The V and J genes are TRBV5-6 and TRBJ2-7; D is uncertain. V dropped 0 bases and J dropped 6 bases, with 10 bases sitting between them. From germline, CDR1 is SGHDT and CDR2 YYEEEE. The CDR3 loop spans 13 amino acids. The CDR3 here is CASSLVPFGEQYF. The DNA of the CDR3 is TGTGCCAGCAGCTTGGTGCCTTTCGGCGAGCAGTACTTC.

This sequence joins TRBV20-1 and TRBJ1-6; 9 bases line up with TRBD1. Germline V lookup: CDR1 DFQATT, CDR2 SNEGSKA (reference sequence). The ends lost 3 bases at V and 6 bases at J; junction bases unmatched: 3. CDR3 length equals 14 residues. CDR3 protein: CSASRDRANSPLHF. The CDR3 nucleotides are TGCAGTGCTAGTAGGGACAGGGCTAATTCACCCCTCCACTTT.

The J gene is TRBJ2-2, the V gene TRBV19; D unclear. Deletions cut 4 bases from V and 0 bases from J, with 6 bases between. The germline gives CDR1 LNHDA, CDR2 SQIVND (reference sequence). This CDR3 has 14 residues. The CDR3 DNA sequence: TGTGCCAGTAGTACCACTACGAACACCGGGGAGCTGTTTTTT. It yields the protein CASSTTTNTGELFF.

In its sample, this clone was seen once. V usage is TRBV5-6 and J usage is TRBJ1-2; 8 bases align to TRBD1. CDR3 length: 13 amino acids. J was trimmed by 6 bases and V by 4 bases; bases with no gene match: 5. In germline, CDR1 is SGHDT, CDR2 YYEEEE. The CDR3 spells CASSKTGADGYTF. Here the CDR3 DNA reads TGTGCCAGCAGCAAGACAGGGGCGGATGGCTACACCTTC.

The chain couples TRBV19 to TRBJ2-2; a possible D gene is TRBD1 (5 bases). CDR3 length: 16 amino acids. Germline assignment: CDR1 LNHDA and CDR2 SQIVND (reference sequence). The V end lost 0 bases, the J end lost 4 bases, and 12 bases lay between the germline ends. The CDR3 region is CASSIERPRGTGELFF. The DNA of the CDR3 is TGTGCCAGTAGTATAGAACGACCTAGGGGCACCGGGGAGCTGTTTTTT.

The chain recombines TRBV5-1 with TRBJ2-5; 13 bases are shared with TRBD2. CDR1 is SGHRS and CDR2 is YFSETQ in the germline V gene. The junction had 10 bases not matched to a gene; V was cut back by 4 bases and J by 4 bases. This CDR3 has 17 residues. CDR3 nucleotides: TGCGCCAGCAGCACCGGACTAGCGGGGGTTAGTTCAGAGACCCAGTACTTC. It translates to CASSTGLAGVSSETQYF.

This sequence joins TRBV9 and TRBJ2-7, with 13 bases matching TRBD2. Germline CDR1 is SGDLS and CDR2 is YYNGEE. The ends lost 3 bases at V and 3 bases at J; junction bases unmatched: 3. The CDR3 runs to 15 residues. CDR3 sequence (DNA): TGTGCCAGCAGCGCCGGACTAGCGGGGGTCTACGAGCAGTACTTC. As protein: CASSAGLAGVYEQYF.

This clone came up a few times. This chain joins TRBV19 and TRBJ1-5; D ambiguous. Trimming shortened V by 1 base and J by 2 bases, and 12 bases separated the two germline ends. This CDR3 region has 16 residues. CDR1 and CDR2 (germline): LNHDA, SQIVND (reference sequence). CDR3 coding DNA: TGTGCCAGTAGTATAGGGGGAGGTAGGGGCAATCAGCCCCAGCATTTT. It encodes CASSIGGGRGNQPQHF.

V usage is TRBV11-2 and J usage is TRBJ2-1; 9 bases fit TRBD1. This CDR3 is 16 amino acids long. CDR1 is SGHAT and CDR2 is FQNNGV in the germline V gene. Trimming cost V 4 bases and J 9 bases; bases outside gene matches: 13. CDR3 sequence reads: CASSYSPGQGRSEQFF. DNA of the CDR3: TGTGCCAGCAGCTACTCACCGGGACAGGGTCGCTCTGAGCAGTTCTTC.

V usage is TRBV11-2 and J usage is TRBJ1-5; a possible D gene is TRBD1 (5 bases). The germline V and J ends were trimmed by 1 base and 6 bases, with 19 bases remaining between them. CDR3 size: 17 residues. Germline loops: CDR1 SGHAT, CDR2 FQNNGV. Written as DNA, the CDR3 is TGTGCCAGCAGCTTAGCCCCTTCAGGGATAGGTAGTCAGCCCCAGCATTTT. Amino acids: CASSLAPSGIGSQPQHF.